This is a list of T cell receptor beta chains from one sample in a study of shared clonotypes between healthy human individuals. Using immunoSEQ multiplex PCR, the repertoire was profiled, and TCRdb retains in-frame clones only, with some absent. The data contain 2 million to 2.5 million clones, about nine tenths of them singletons. Sequenced: naive CD4+ T cells from PBMCs. The receptors were gathered from a man between 18 and 35 years old in good health. Some clones in this sample may be carry-over from other donors' samples. The CDR3 runs from the conserved cysteine through the conserved F or W. A D gene is named only where the DNA matches it firmly. Expanded clones get a size class; other rows say once, few or many, or leave the size out.

cdr3_length,clone_size,j_call,v_call,d_call,cdr3_aa,cdr3_nt
13,NA,TRBJ1-2,TRBV4-3,NA,CASSQDTSYGYTF,TGCGCCAGCAGCCAAGATACCTCCTATGGCTACACCTTC
14,NA,TRBJ1-2,TRBV29-1,NA,CSIGGGWANYGYTF,TGCAGCATTGGGGGCGGGTGGGCTAACTATGGCTACACCTTC
15,NA,TRBJ1-1,TRBV5-1,NA,CASSLRTEMNTEAFF,TGCGCCAGCAGCTTGCGGACCGAGATGAACACTGAAGCTTTCTTT
16,NA,TRBJ2-1,TRBV5-4,TRBD2,CASSVTSGSIHNEQFF,TGTGCCAGCAGCGTCACTAGCGGGAGTATCCACAATGAGCAGTTCTTC
14,once,TRBJ1-1,TRBV5-1,NA,CASSLGTLNTEAFF,TGCGCCAGCAGCTTGGGTACCCTGAACACTGAAGCTTTCTTT
13,NA,TRBJ2-7,TRBV5-1,TRBD2,CASSPGLEYEQYF,TGCGCCAGCAGCCCGGGACTAGAGTACGAGCAGTACTTC
17,NA,TRBJ2-5,TRBV27,NA,CASSPILWGEGAETQYF,TGTGCCAGCAGTCCGATATTATGGGGGGAGGGGGCCGAGACCCAGTACTTC
13,NA,TRBJ2-4,TRBV11-2,NA,CASSLDRRDIQYF,TGTGCCAGCAGCTTAGATCGAAGGGACATTCAGTACTTC
11,NA,TRBJ1-1,TRBV5-5,NA,CASSPETEAFF,TGTGCCAGCAGTCCCGAGACTGAAGCTTTCTTT
13,once,TRBJ2-1,TRBV7-2,TRBD2,CASSPGTSGTSFF,TGTGCCAGCAGCCCCGGGACTAGCGGGACGTCGTTCTTC
15,NA,TRBJ2-7,TRBV4-2,TRBD1,CASSRDRDRLGEQYF,TGTGCCAGCAGCCGGGACCGGGACAGACTTGGCGAGCAGTACTTC
16,NA,TRBJ2-3,TRBV6-4,NA,CASSDSGGRNSDTQYF,TGTGCCAGCAGTGACTCTGGGGGGCGCAATTCAGATACGCAGTATTTT
14,NA,TRBJ2-7,TRBV2,NA,CASSVGQGWYEQYF,TGTGCCAGCAGTGTGGGGCAGGGCTGGTACGAGCAGTACTTC
14,NA,TRBJ1-1,TRBV25-1,NA,CASSARTMNTEAFF,TGTGCCAGCAGTGCACGGACGATGAACACTGAAGCTTTCTTT
15,NA,TRBJ2-7,TRBV5-4,TRBD1,CASSSVDRGLYEQYF,TGTGCCAGCAGCTCGGTGGACAGGGGGCTGTACGAGCAGTACTTC
13,NA,TRBJ2-7,TRBV7-3,NA,CASSLIQGGEQYF,TGTGCCAGCAGCTTAATACAGGGCGGGGAGCAGTACTTC
12,NA,TRBJ2-5,TRBV5-1,NA,CASNSGQETQYF,TGCGCCAGCAATAGCGGCCAAGAGACCCAGTACTTC
13,few,TRBJ1-2,TRBV7-6,NA,CASSLGTAYGYTF,TGTGCCAGCAGCTTAGGGACAGCTTATGGCTACACCTTC
16,few,TRBJ2-3,TRBV6-6,TRBD2,CASSYSSGTSTDTQYF,TGTGCCAGCAGTTACTCTAGCGGGACTAGCACAGATACGCAGTATTTT
13,few,TRBJ2-7,TRBV7-2,NA,CASSPGGFYEQYF,TGTGCCAGCAGCCCCGGTGGGTTCTACGAGCAGTACTTC
11,NA,TRBJ2-5,TRBV2,NA,CASRNEETQYF,TGTGCCAGCAGAAACGAAGAGACCCAGTACTTC
14,NA,TRBJ1-5,TRBV27,NA,CASSYGGINQPQHF,TGTGCCAGCAGTTACGGGGGTATCAATCAGCCCCAGCATTTT
13,NA,TRBJ1-1,TRBV5-8,TRBD1,CASSWDRGGRAFF,TGTGCCAGCAGCTGGGACAGGGGCGGCCGCGCTTTCTTT
13,NA,TRBJ2-7,TRBV25-1,TRBD1,CASRGQGAYEQYF,TGTGCCAGCAGAGGACAGGGGGCCTACGAGCAGTACTTC
12,few,TRBJ1-2,TRBV28,NA,CASSLGAGGYTF,TGTGCCAGCAGCCTAGGGGCCGGAGGCTACACCTTC
16,NA,TRBJ2-1,TRBV7-9,NA,CASSLGAGPPYNEQFF,TGTGCCAGCAGCTTAGGGGCGGGACCCCCCTACAATGAGCAGTTCTTC
14,NA,TRBJ2-7,TRBV7-2,TRBD2,CASSTGLAGVEQYF,TGTGCCAGCAGCACGGGACTAGCGGGAGTCGAGCAGTACTTC
14,NA,TRBJ1-1,TRBV11-2,TRBD1,CASSLGQGDTEAFF,TGTGCCAGCAGCTTAGGACAGGGGGACACTGAAGCTTTCTTT
14,NA,TRBJ2-7,TRBV7-6,NA,CASSLVGGSYEQYF,TGTGCCAGCAGCTTAGTGGGGGGCTCCTACGAGCAGTACTTC
14,NA,TRBJ2-1,TRBV5-4,TRBD2,CASSPGGTFNEQFF,TGTGCCAGCAGCCCGGGAGGAACCTTCAATGAGCAGTTCTTC
13,NA,TRBJ2-2,TRBV27,NA,CASSASWTGELFF,TGTGCCAGCAGTGCCTCCTGGACCGGGGAGCTGTTTTTT
17,NA,TRBJ2-7,TRBV7-8,NA,CASSLSPPGGVPYEQYF,TGTGCCAGCAGCTTAAGCCCCCCAGGGGGGGTCCCCTACGAGCAGTACTTC
15,NA,TRBJ2-7,TRBV27,NA,CASSFDGSNSYEQYF,TGTGCCAGCAGTTTTGACGGGAGTAACTCCTACGAGCAGTACTTC
15,NA,TRBJ1-5,TRBV7-2,NA,CASSLGQRLNQPQHF,TGTGCCAGCAGCTTAGGGCAGAGACTCAATCAGCCCCAGCATTTT
15,NA,TRBJ2-7,TRBV5-1,NA,CASSPREWYSYEQYF,TGCGCCAGCAGCCCCCGGGAGTGGTACTCCTACGAGCAGTACTTC
15,NA,TRBJ2-3,TRBV11-2,NA,CASSLGVRRLDTQYF,TGTGCCAGCAGCTTAGGGGTTCGGAGACTGGATACGCAGTATTTT
13,NA,TRBJ2-7,TRBV28,NA,CASTPGGSYEQYF,TGTGCCAGCACCCCCGGGGGCAGCTACGAGCAGTACTTC
12,NA,TRBJ1-2,TRBV28,TRBD1,CASSRDRYGYTF,TGTGCCAGCAGTAGGGACAGGTATGGCTACACCTTC
14,NA,TRBJ1-4,TRBV7-6,NA,CASSTLREREKLFF,TGTGCCAGCAGCACACTTAGGGAAAGGGAAAAACTGTTTTTT
16,NA,TRBJ2-3,TRBV5-1,TRBD2,CASSLPLAGSTDTQYF,TGCGCCAGCAGCTTGCCGCTAGCGGGGAGCACAGATACGCAGTATTTT
15,few,TRBJ2-7,TRBV5-6,TRBD2,CASSLSPSGSYEQYF,TGTGCCAGCAGCTTGTCCCCTAGCGGTTCCTACGAGCAGTACTTC
13,NA,TRBJ2-7,TRBV29-1,TRBD2,CSVKGGTPYEQYF,TGCAGCGTTAAGGGAGGGACTCCCTACGAGCAGTACTTC
12,NA,TRBJ2-7,TRBV6-1,NA,CASRSTGHEQYF,TGTGCCAGCAGAAGTACAGGGCACGAGCAGTACTTC
11,NA,TRBJ2-7,TRBV29-1,NA,CSVATGYEQYF,TGCAGCGTTGCTACAGGGTACGAGCAGTACTTC
14,NA,TRBJ1-2,TRBV2,TRBD1,CASSGQGQDSGYTF,TGTGCCAGCAGTGGACAGGGACAGGATTCTGGCTACACCTTC
19,NA,TRBJ1-5,TRBV15,TRBD1,CATSRGGIGQVSSRQPQHF,TGTGCCACCAGCAGAGGGGGAATCGGACAGGTATCCAGTCGTCAGCCCCAGCATTTT
16,NA,TRBJ2-7,TRBV4-1,NA,CASSPMGRRLSYEQYF,TGCGCCAGCAGCCCCATGGGCAGGCGACTCTCCTACGAGCAGTACTTC